This T cell receptor beta chain was obtained from a study of Ad26.COV2.S vaccination and SARS-CoV-2 variants. Assay: immunoSEQ multiplex PCR; the TCRdb copy retains only in-frame clones and omits some. The data contain a few hundred thousand clones, around nine tenths of them singletons. Treatment defined: about 20 received Ad26.COV2.S at low or high dose, single or two shots; several received placebo; per-sample allocation not given. Sampling occurred on day 63 after the first vaccine or placebo injection. This adult donor, from Boston, was 18-55 years old. The source of this sequence is a person between 18 and 65 years old who received the Ad26.COV2.S COVID-19 vaccine or a placebo. This specimen consisted of peripheral blood, obtained in a trial of Ad26.COV2.S vaccine versus placebo.

The CDR3 nucleotides read TGTGCCAGCAGCGTAGGGCAGGGGGCGGCCTATGGCTACACCTTC. As protein: CASSVGQGAAYGYTF. The rearrangement uses TRBV9 and TRBJ1-2; TRBD1 matches 8 bases. From germline, CDR1 is SGDLS and CDR2 YYNGEE. The CDR3 length is 15 residues. Trimming cost V 0 bases and J 4 bases; bases outside gene matches: 5.